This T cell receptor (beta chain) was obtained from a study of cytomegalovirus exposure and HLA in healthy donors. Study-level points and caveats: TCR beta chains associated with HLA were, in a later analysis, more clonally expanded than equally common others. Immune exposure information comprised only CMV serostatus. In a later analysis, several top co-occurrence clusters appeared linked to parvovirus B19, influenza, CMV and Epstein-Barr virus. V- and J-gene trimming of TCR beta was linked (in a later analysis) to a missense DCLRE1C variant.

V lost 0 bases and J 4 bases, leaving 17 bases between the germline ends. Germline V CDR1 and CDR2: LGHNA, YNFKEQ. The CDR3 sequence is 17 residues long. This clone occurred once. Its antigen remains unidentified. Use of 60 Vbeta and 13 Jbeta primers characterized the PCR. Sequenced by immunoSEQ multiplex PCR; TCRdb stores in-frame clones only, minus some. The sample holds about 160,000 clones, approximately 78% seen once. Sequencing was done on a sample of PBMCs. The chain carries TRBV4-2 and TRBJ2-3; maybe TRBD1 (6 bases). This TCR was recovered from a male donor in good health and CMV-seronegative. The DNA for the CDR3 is TGTGCCAGCAGCCAAGATCGGGGCCAGGGGCAAGCAGATACGCAGTATTTT. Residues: CASSQDRGQGQADTQYF.